This T cell receptor (beta chain) stems from a study of radiotherapy plus CTLA-4 blockade in lung cancer (dated by TCRdb to about 2018). Notes on the research overall: Among enrolled patients, 15% to 20% had an objective response and roughly 33% reached disease control.

The study tested focal radiation therapy combined with CTLA-4 blockade (ipilimumab) in patients with chemo-refractory metastatic non-small-cell lung cancer. V and J are trimmed by 3 bases and 2 bases, and the gene matches miss 6 bases of the junction. Including cysteine and phenylalanine, the CDR3 has 15 amino acids. Just CDR3 DNA is preserved here, 45 bases in frame from base 1. According to the germline V gene (reference sequence), CDR1 reads LNHNV and CDR2 reads YYDKDF. What the authors observed across the whole study: Early dynamic changes in blood T cell clones, together with increased serum interferon-beta after radiation, were reported as the strongest predictors of response. After treatment with radiotherapy and ipilimumab, TCR clones that originated in tumors expanded in peripheral blood.

This clone was detected once. This receptor's antigen is unknown. Base qualities are not at hand, and no much larger clone is one base apart. Library prep was done by the immunoSEQ multiplex PCR assay. In TCRdb, the immuneACCESS table is reduced to in-frame sequences with V and J assigned. These tables do not hold every clone; where another copy was compared, an unresolved V gene accounts for under half, and the others remain unexplained. The sample records about 68,000 clones, less than 80% of which are singletons. More than 8.5% of the sample is in the top ten clones. This TCR was recovered from a human donor with non-small cell lung cancer who had a complete response to radiotherapy plus ipilimumab. The sequence joins TRBV15 to TRBJ2-5, and 7 junction bases match TRBD2. Sequenced material: peripheral blood, taken from a patient treated with radiotherapy plus ipilimumab. The bases read TGTGCCACCAGCAGCAACCGGGACTATCAAGAGACCCAGTACTTC. It codes for CATSSNRDYQETQYF. The reference TRBV15 and TRBJ2-5 proteins fill in what lies around the CDR3, so the full variable domain reads DAMVIQNPRYQVTQFGKPVTLSCSQTLNHNVMYWYQQKSSQAPKLLFHYYDKDFNNEADTPDNFQSRRPNTSFCFLDIRSPGLGDTAMYLCATSSNRDYQETQYFGPGTRLLVL.